Listed below are T cell receptor beta chains from one sample, sequenced in a study of CD8 T cells in Susac syndrome. TCRdb re-derived calls from the immunoSEQ multiplex PCR reads in MiXCR, one entry per CDR3 protein. The sample yields approximately 120,000 distinct CDR3 sequences, more than 90% seen once. The sequenced material came from CD4+ T cells from PBMCs. These receptors were collected from a human donor in good health. Each CDR3 is given with its conserved first and last residue. A D gene is named only where the DNA matches it firmly. Size values are once, few and many counts, or a class for expanded clones, and some rows have none.

TRBV5-1	TRBJ2-7	-	-	TGCGCCAGCAGGGACGACTCCTACGAGCAGTACTTC	CASRDDSYEQYF
TRBV5-1	TRBJ1-2	-	TRBD1	TGCGCCAGCAGCTTAGCTGGGACAGGGGATGGCTACACCTTC	CASSLAGTGDGYTF
TRBV5-1	TRBJ2-5	-	TRBD2	TGCGCCAGCAGCTCGGGCCCCGGTAGCGGGAGGCCAGGAGAGACCCAGTACTTC	CASSSGPGSGRPGETQYF
TRBV20-1	TRBJ2-7	-	-	TGCAGTGCTAGAGATCCCGGATACGCCCGGGTGGAGCAGTACTTC	CSARDPGYARVEQYF
TRBV20-1	TRBJ1-3	-	-	TGCAGTGTCGAAACAGCGTATGGAAACACCATATATTTT	CSVETAYGNTIYF
TRBV24-1	TRBJ1-5	-	-	TGTGCCACCAGTGACTCCGGTCAGCCCCAGCATTTT	CATSDSGQPQHF
TRBV4-1	TRBJ2-1	once	-	TGCGCCAGCAGCCAAGTAGCAGGAGGATACAATGAGCAGTTCTTC	CASSQVAGGYNEQFF
TRBV7-6	TRBJ2-3	-	-	TGTGCCAGCATCGCAGGGCCCTTGCCCGAGGGTACGCAGTATTTT	CASIAGPLPEGTQYF
TRBV25-1	TRBJ1-4	-	TRBD1	TGTGCCAGCAGTCTACGGACAGGGGGAAATGAAAAACTGTTTTTT	CASSLRTGGNEKLFF
TRBV7-9	TRBJ2-6	-	-	TGTGCCAGCAGCTTATTAGACGCTGGGGCCAACGTCCTGACTTTC	CASSLLDAGANVLTF
TRBV7-9	TRBJ2-7	-	-	TGTGCCAGCAGCTTAACAAGGGGCCCTAGAAATTCCTACGAGCAGTACTTC	CASSLTRGPRNSYEQYF
TRBV11-2	TRBJ2-2	-	-	TGTGCCAGCAGCTTAGCCCGCTGGGCGCGCGGAGAGAACACCGGGGAGCTGTTTTTT	CASSLARWARGENTGELFF
TRBV6-1	TRBJ1-4	once	-	TGTGCCAGTCTCCGGGCCGTTAATGAAAAACTGTTTTTT	CASLRAVNEKLFF
TRBV7-9	TRBJ2-7	-	TRBD2	TGTGCCAGCAGCTCTCCTAGCGGGAGAGACTACGAGCAGTACTTC	CASSSPSGRDYEQYF
TRBV6-1	TRBJ1-2	-	-	TGTGCCAGCAGTGACCCCTTAGGTGGCTACACCTTC	CASSDPLGGYTF
TRBV7-2	TRBJ2-6	-	-	TGTGCCAGCAGCCCGAATCATGAGGCCAACGTCCTGACTTTC	CASSPNHEANVLTF
TRBV4-2	TRBJ1-2	-	-	TGTGCCAGCAGCACCGGACGGCCGGCAGTCTATGGCTACACCTTC	CASSTGRPAVYGYTF
TRBV11-2	TRBJ2-3	-	-	TGTGCCAGCAGCTATCGGGAGAGCCGCACAGATACGCAGTATTTT	CASSYRESRTDTQYF
TRBV6-5	TRBJ2-7	once	TRBD1	TGTGCCAGCAGTTACTCGACAGGGGGAGGGTACGAGCAGTACTTC	CASSYSTGGGYEQYF
TRBV19	TRBJ1-3	-	TRBD1	TGTGCCACCTCACCCGGACAGGCTGGAAACACCATATATTTT	CATSPGQAGNTIYF
TRBV4-1	TRBJ2-3	-	-	TGCGCCAGCAGCCAAGTTTCCCGCCCCGGCACAGATACGCAGTATTTT	CASSQVSRPGTDTQYF
TRBV20-1	TRBJ2-3	-	TRBD2	TGCAGTGCCGGGGGACTAGCGGGGGATAGCACAGATACGCAGTATTTT	CSAGGLAGDSTDTQYF
TRBV2	TRBJ1-1	-	TRBD1	TGTGCCAGCAGAAGCGAACTCGGGACAGGGAACACTGAAGCTTTCTTT	CASRSELGTGNTEAFF
TRBV18	TRBJ2-7	-	TRBD1	TGTGCCAGCTCACCTACCCCACAGGGGCCCTACGAGCAGTACTTC	CASSPTPQGPYEQYF
TRBV5-6	TRBJ2-1	-	TRBD2	TGTGCCAGCAGCCCGAGGCGAACTAGCGCTGAGCAGTTCTTC	CASSPRRTSAEQFF
TRBV6-5	TRBJ2-7	-	TRBD1	TGTGCCAGCAGTTACTCGAGTCGGGGACAGTCCTACGAGCAGTACTTC	CASSYSSRGQSYEQYF
TRBV30	TRBJ2-7	once	-	TGTGCCTGGAGTGTAGGCGGAGGGACCTACGAGCAGTACTTC	CAWSVGGGTYEQYF
TRBV6-2/TRBV6-3	TRBJ1-5	-	TRBD1	TGTGCCAGCAGAACTCTTGACAGGGGATACAATCAGCCCCAGCATTTT	CASRTLDRGYNQPQHF
TRBV20-1	TRBJ2-5	-	TRBD2	TGCAGTGCTACGGGAGGCACCCAAGAGACCCAGTACTTC	CSATGGTQETQYF
TRBV20-1	TRBJ2-7	-	TRBD2	TGCAGTGCCCAGACTAGCGGGAGGGCCTACGAGCAGTACTTC	CSAQTSGRAYEQYF
TRBV18	TRBJ1-1	-	-	TGTGCCAGCTCACCACCGATCCCACGGACTGAAGCTTTCTTT	CASSPPIPRTEAFF
TRBV18	TRBJ2-7	-	TRBD1	TGTGCCAGCTCACCACCGCGGGACAGGTTGGGCGAGCAGTACTTC	CASSPPRDRLGEQYF
TRBV29-1	TRBJ2-3	-	-	TGCAGCGTTGAAGACGAGTGGAGCACAGATACGCAGTATTTT	CSVEDEWSTDTQYF
TRBV20-1	TRBJ2-7	once	-	TGCAGTGCCCCTAGGTTTGAGGGTTGGGCCTACGAGCAGTACTTC	CSAPRFEGWAYEQYF
TRBV29-1	TRBJ1-3	-	TRBD1	TGCAGCGTTGGTACAGGGGGCATTTCTGGAAACACCATATATTTT	CSVGTGGISGNTIYF
TRBV19	TRBJ1-1	-	-	TGTGCCAGTAGTGGGCAGGGTTCCGCTGAAGCTTTCTTT	CASSGQGSAEAFF
TRBV7-2	TRBJ1-1	once	TRBD1	TGTGCCAGCAGCTCCGGGACAGGGGGCCGAGCTTTCTTT	CASSSGTGGRAFF
TRBV5-1	TRBJ1-1	-	TRBD1	TGCGCCAGCAGATCGACAGGGGTTGGCACTGAAGCTTTCTTT	CASRSTGVGTEAFF
TRBV19	TRBJ2-5	few	-	TGTGCCAGTAGTATAGGTGGAGGGGGAGAGACCCAGTACTTC	CASSIGGGGETQYF
TRBV19	TRBJ1-5	once	TRBD1	TGTGCCAGTAGTAAGGGGACAGTGAACAATCAGCCCCAGCATTTT	CASSKGTVNNQPQHF
TRBV29-1	TRBJ2-1	-	-	TGCAGCGCAACACCGGGACCCATAAGCTCCTACAATGAGCAGTTCTTC	CSATPGPISSYNEQFF